This T cell receptor beta chain was identified in a study of T cell responses to AZD1222 COVID-19 vaccine (dated by TCRdb to the early 2020s). General notes on the study: AZD1222 recipients whose second dose came at about 4 weeks and those whose second dose came at about 12 weeks were combined into one group, since spike-specific TCR depth and breadth did not differ between the two schedules. A total of approximately 230 trial participants underwent TCR sequencing, of whom around 200 received two doses of AZD1222 and some 26 received two doses of the MenACWY control vaccine. Trial participants were enrolled by age into subgroups of 18-55, 56-69 and 70-plus years, and around 150, 28 and 57 TCR-sequenced participants, respectively, were included in these subgroups. The paper as a whole reports these results and caveats: Vaccine-associated CD4 TCRs spanned the whole spike protein, with dominant responses in regions 160-218 and 743-854. After two AZD1222 doses, both the breadth and the depth of spike-specific TCRs were significantly higher than at day 0 and than in MenACWY recipients. Epitopes outside the regions mutated in the B.1.351 and B.1.1.7 variants were reportedly recognized by nearly half of the unique spike-specific TCRs. Because no day 14 peak-response samples were available, the repertoires could be characterized only after the peak T cell response. The 56-69-year group was small, and its depth increase did not reach significance, likely because of low power. Only a handful of AZD1222 recipients were SARS-CoV-2 seropositive at baseline, limiting conclusions about previously exposed vaccinees. Participants were mostly white British and included more females than males, and it was suggested by the authors that clonal diversity may have been underestimated.

Notes on this clone: It has no known antigen specificity. Within one base of it there is no much larger clone, and no base qualities were kept.

In the paper's terms, the time point label means: baseline before first vaccination. Vaccinee samples came from UK trials COV001 and COV002, including a single-blind randomized controlled phase 2/3 trial of AZD1222 (ChAdOx1 nCoV-19) in healthy adults. For TCRbeta chain sequencing, PBMC samples were collected from trial participants at day 0 and at day 28 after the second dose. At the junction V is shortened by 0 bases and J by 4 bases, with 9 bases in between. The germline V gene (reference sequence) provides CDR1 MNHEY and CDR2 SMNVEV. Its CDR3 holds 14 amino acids, cysteine through phenylalanine. Kept here is only the CDR3 DNA, which spans 42 bases and is read in frame from base 1. The CDR3 regions of human TCRbeta chains were analyzed by immunosequencing. In the paper's pipeline: Repertoire TCRs were checked for matches against a reference library of SARS-CoV-2-specific TCRs that had been generated using the MIRA antigen-specificity platform. Breadth was defined as the fraction of unique TCRs that were SARS-CoV-2-associated, and depth was defined as the fraction of total T cells that were SARS-CoV-2-associated. Using the MIRA data, every spike-specific TCR was mapped to the spike region that the TCR reacted to and assigned to either a CD4 or a CD8 class. Log10-transformed breadth and depth values were compared by one-way ANOVA with Sidak's multiple comparisons tests. Imported from immuneACCESS, the table was reduced by TCRdb to in-frame sequences with V and J called. These copies leave out some clones; in studies compared against another copy, an unresolved V gene accounts for under half, and the cause of the remainder is not known. The DNA was the basis for D and trimming; V, J and clone size are from that table. Across this sample there are over 100,000 clones, with 90% to 95% seen only once. The top ten constitute roughly 6.6% of the sample.

The chain joins TRBV27 to TRBJ1-1; the D gene cannot be named for sure. This receptor was taken from an adult in good health. The source material was peripheral blood, sampled on day 0 of AZD1222 vaccination. The nucleotides read TGTGCCAGCAGTTTATCCGCCAGAGGCACTGAAGCTTTCTTT. It translates as CASSLSARGTEAFF.